A single T cell receptor beta chain is shown here with its context. V lost 5 bases, J lost 6 bases, and 8 bases lay in between. Germline V gene sequence: CDR1 SEHNR, CDR2 FQNEAQ (reference sequence). This CDR3 contains 12 residues. These data are taken from a study of cytomegalovirus exposure and HLA in healthy donors. 60 Vbeta and 13 Jbeta primers were used in PCR. Only in-frame clones appear in the TCRdb table, and some are missing; sequencing was by immunoSEQ multiplex PCR. The data show about 100,000 clones, over 75% seen once. Healthy bone marrow donors made up the donors. The specimen was PBMCs. The gene calls are TRBV7-9 and TRBJ1-5; no firm D call. This sequence was found in a man aged 25-45 years in good health and CMV-seronegative. In nucleotides, the CDR3 is TGTGCCAGCAGCCATGGCGGTCAGCCCCAGCATTTT. Its translation: CASSHGGQPQHF.